Each of the 14 T cell receptor beta chains below was sequenced from the same sample in a study of T cells after yellow fever vaccination. MiXCR, run by TCRdb on the 5' RACE reads, gives a single entry per CDR3 protein. The table has about 75,000 distinct CDR3 sequences, around 7% seen once. The sequenced sample was CD8+ T cells sorted from PBMCs, obtained around 10 days after the first yellow fever vaccination. These receptors were obtained from a man aged 18 to 30 who received the YFV17D yellow fever vaccine.

The sample holds many counts of this clonotype. The rearrangement links TRBV5-1 to TRBJ2-3; D not resolved. In germline, CDR1 is SGHRS, CDR2 YFSETQ. V lost 5 bases to trimming and J lost 2 bases, with 12 bases between them. The CDR3 has 14 amino acids. Here the CDR3 reads CASRGRAATDTQYF. The CDR3 DNA reads as TGCGCCAGCAGGGGCCGGGCCGCCACAGATACGCAGTATTTT.

Many counts were recorded for this clonotype. The chain links TRBV3-1 to TRBJ2-7; no clear D. This CDR3 is 11 amino acids long. Germline V lookup: CDR1 LGHDT, CDR2 YNNKEL (reference sequence). The V end lost 2 bases, the J end lost 3 bases, and 2 bases lay between the germline ends. DNA for the CDR3: TGTGCCAGCAGCCAATTCTACGAGCAGTACTTC. Protein sequence: CASSQFYEQYF.

This clonotype has a handful of counts. Sequence at one end of the junction differs from germline and may be a read error. This chain links TRBV28 with TRBJ2-2; 10 nucleotides match TRBD1. The germline V gene has CDR1 MDHEN and CDR2 SYDVKM. The CDR3 loop spans 19 amino acids. The CDR3, as DNA: TGTGCCAGCAATTTAGGATCGTGTTTTAGACAGGGGGCCGTCGGGGAGCTGTTTTTT. As protein: CASNLGSCFRQGAVGELFF.

This clonotype came up a few times. The rearrangement uses TRBV7-2 and TRBJ2-3; D might be TRBD1 (6 bases). The V end was cut by 7 bases, the J end by 6 bases, with 23 bases between. This CDR3 is 16 amino acids long. The germline CDR1 and CDR2 sequences are SGHTA and FQGNSA. This CDR3 is CASTIRGDSATDTQYF. CDR3 bases: TGTGCCAGCACCATCAGGGGAGACTCAGCCACCGATACGCAGTATTTT.

This clonotype was detected ten times or more. The gene calls are TRBV7-6 and TRBJ2-1, with D unresolved. This CDR3 spans 14 amino acids. The germline gives CDR1 SGHVS, CDR2 FNYEAQ. V was cut by 0 bases and J by 2 bases, with 5 bases left in between. The DNA of the CDR3 is TGTGCCAGCAGCTTAGCGAGCCCCTACAATGAGCAGTTCTTC. It specifies CASSLASPYNEQFF.

This clonotype was seen repeatedly, ten times or more. This chain uses TRBV20-1 with TRBJ1-1; 11 nucleotides agree with TRBD1. Looked up from germline, CDR1 is DFQATT and CDR2 is SNEGSKA (reference sequence). Unmatched junction bases numbered 5, after V lost 3 bases and J lost 5 bases. This CDR3 has 14 residues. In DNA, the CDR3 is TGCAGTGCTAGCGCCGGGACAGGGGGAACTGAAGCTTTCTTT. Its translation: CSASAGTGGTEAFF.

In its sample, this clonotype was seen many times. This chain links TRBV29-1 with TRBJ2-1; 11 positions match TRBD2. The V gene end was trimmed by 3 bases and the J gene end by 6 bases; junction bases not matched to a gene: 10. This CDR3 comprises 16 residues. Germline V gene data show CDR1 as SQVTM and CDR2 as ANQGSEA. CDR3 DNA sequence: TGCAGCGTTGAGCAGATAGCGGGGGGGGCGATCAATGAGCAGTTCTTC. Translating it yields CSVEQIAGGAINEQFF.

The chain links TRBV12-3 or TRBV12-4 to TRBJ1-4; tentative D call: TRBD1 (5 bases). This CDR3 spans 14 amino acids. Trimming left V 3 bases short and J 6 bases short, with 11 bases between. CDR3 loop: CASSFVEGYEKLFF. CDR3 nucleotide sequence: TGTGCCAGCAGTTTTGTGGAGGGGTATGAAAAACTGTTTTTT.

Remarks on this clonotype: The junction differs from germline at one of its ends, possibly a read error. The V and J genes are TRBV4-3 and TRBJ1-1, with D possibly matching TRBD1 (6 bases). The CDR3 is 15 residues long. From germline, CDR1 is LGHNA and CDR2 YSLEER. The CDR3 DNA reads TGCGCCAGCAGCCAAGGGGAGGGAGGGGACACTGAAGTTTTCTTT. Translation: CASSQGEGGDTEVFF.

This clonotype showed up many times. The CDR3 nucleotides are TGTGCCAGCAGCGTAGATGGCGAAAATTCACCCCTCCACTTT. It yields the protein CASSVDGENSPLHF. The chain combines TRBV9 with TRBJ1-6; D is unclear. There are 14 residues in the CDR3. Germline values: CDR1 SGDLS, CDR2 YYNGEE. Trimming cost V 0 bases and J 7 bases, with 8 bases left between them.

Regarding this clonotype: A read error is possible here, since a much larger clone lies one base away. V gene TRBV15 combines with J gene TRBJ2-2, with 7 bases matching TRBD1. Looked up from germline, CDR1 is LNHNV and CDR2 is YYDKDF (reference sequence). CDR3 length equals 14 residues. The CDR3 coding sequence is TGTGCCACCAACTGGGACAGAGGGACCGTGGAGCTGTTTTTT. Translation gives CATNWDRGTVELFF.

This clonotype was recorded a few times. The genes are TRBV9 and TRBJ2-1; D is possibly TRBD1 (5 bases). Germline V gives CDR1 SGDLS, CDR2 YYNGEE. CDR3 length: 17 amino acids. V lost 0 bases and J 8 bases, leaving 21 bases between the germline ends. CDR3 DNA sequence: TGTGCCAGCAGCGTAGGCATGGGCAAGACCCAGGGCGATGAGCAGTTCTTC. As protein: CASSVGMGKTQGDEQFF.

This clonotype appeared many times. The genes are TRBV6-5 and TRBJ2-1, with 9 bases identical to TRBD1. V was pared by 7 bases and J by 14 bases, with 9 bases of the junction left unmatched. The CDR3 loop spans 12 amino acids. CDR1 and CDR2 (germline): MNHEY, SVGAGI. CDR3 nucleotide sequence: TGTGCCAGCAACAAAGACAGGGGGTACGAGTTCTTC. It encodes CASNKDRGYEFF.

This clonotype was detected ten times or more. This chain joins TRBV29-1 and TRBJ2-3; the D is unclear. Per the germline V gene, CDR1 is SQVTM and CDR2 is ANQGSEA. The CDR3 consists of 14 residues. V lost 1 base, J lost 1 base, and 9 bases lay in between. The CDR3 reads CSVEGTDGTDTQYF. CDR3 coding DNA: TGCAGCGTTGAAGGGACCGACGGCACAGATACGCAGTATTTT.